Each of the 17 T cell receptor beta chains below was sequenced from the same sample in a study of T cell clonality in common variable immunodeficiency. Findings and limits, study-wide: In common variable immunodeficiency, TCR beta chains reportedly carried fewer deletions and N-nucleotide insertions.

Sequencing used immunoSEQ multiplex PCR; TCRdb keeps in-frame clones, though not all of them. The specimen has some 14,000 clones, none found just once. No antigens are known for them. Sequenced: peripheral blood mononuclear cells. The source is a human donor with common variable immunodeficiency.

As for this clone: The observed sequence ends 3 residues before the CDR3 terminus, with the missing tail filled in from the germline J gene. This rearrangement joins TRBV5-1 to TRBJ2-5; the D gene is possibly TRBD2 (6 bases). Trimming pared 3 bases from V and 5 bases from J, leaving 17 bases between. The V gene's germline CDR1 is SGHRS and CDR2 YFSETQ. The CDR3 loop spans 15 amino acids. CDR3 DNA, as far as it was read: TGCGCCAGCAGCTCTTTAGCGGCTGATAGGGAGACC. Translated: CASSSLAADRET. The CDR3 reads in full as CASSSLAADRETQYF.

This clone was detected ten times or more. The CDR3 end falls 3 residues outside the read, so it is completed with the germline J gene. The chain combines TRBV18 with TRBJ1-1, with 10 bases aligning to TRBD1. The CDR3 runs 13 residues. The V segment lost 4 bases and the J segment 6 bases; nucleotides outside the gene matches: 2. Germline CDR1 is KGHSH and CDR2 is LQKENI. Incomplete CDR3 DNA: TGTGCCAGCTCACAAGGACAGGGGGCTGAA. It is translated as CASSQGQGAE. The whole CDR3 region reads CASSQGQGAEAFF.

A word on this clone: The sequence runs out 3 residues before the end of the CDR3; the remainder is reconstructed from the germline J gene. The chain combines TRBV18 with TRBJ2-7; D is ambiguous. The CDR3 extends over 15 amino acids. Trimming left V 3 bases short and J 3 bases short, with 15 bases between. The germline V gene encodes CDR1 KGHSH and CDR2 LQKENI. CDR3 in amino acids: CASSPPGRSNYEQYF. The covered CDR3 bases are TGTGCCAGCTCACCCCCTGGCAGATCCAACTACGAG.

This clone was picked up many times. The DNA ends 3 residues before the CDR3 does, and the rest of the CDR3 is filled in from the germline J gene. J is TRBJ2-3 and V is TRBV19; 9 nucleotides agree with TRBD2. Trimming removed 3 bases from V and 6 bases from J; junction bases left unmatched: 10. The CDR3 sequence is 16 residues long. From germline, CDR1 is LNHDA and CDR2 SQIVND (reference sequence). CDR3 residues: CASSMAGTSFLDTQYF. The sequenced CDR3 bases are TGTGCCAGTAGTATGGCCGGGACTAGCTTTTTGGATACG.

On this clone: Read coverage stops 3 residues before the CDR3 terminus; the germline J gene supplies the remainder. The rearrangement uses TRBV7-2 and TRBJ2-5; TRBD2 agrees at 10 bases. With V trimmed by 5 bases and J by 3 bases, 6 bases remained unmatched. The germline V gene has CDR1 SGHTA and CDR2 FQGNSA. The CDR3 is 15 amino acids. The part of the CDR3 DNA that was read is TGTGCCAGCAGCCCAAGGGGACTAGCGAAAGAGACC. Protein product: CASSPRGLAKET. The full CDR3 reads CASSPRGLAKETQYF. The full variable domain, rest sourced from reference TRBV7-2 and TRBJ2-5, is GAGVSQSPSNKVTEKGKDVELRCDPISGHTALYWYRQSLGQGLEFLIYFQGNSAPDKSGLPSDRFSAERTGGSVSTLTIQRTQQEDSAVYLCASSPRGLAKETQYFGPGTRLLVL.

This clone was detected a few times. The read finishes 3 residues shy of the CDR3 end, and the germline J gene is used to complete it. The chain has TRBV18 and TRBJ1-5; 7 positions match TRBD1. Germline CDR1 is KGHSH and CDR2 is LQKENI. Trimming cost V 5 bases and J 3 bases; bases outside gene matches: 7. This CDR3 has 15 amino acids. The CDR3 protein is CASSTGTEYNQPQHF. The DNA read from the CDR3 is TGTGCCAGCTCAACCGGGACAGAGTACAATCAGCCC.

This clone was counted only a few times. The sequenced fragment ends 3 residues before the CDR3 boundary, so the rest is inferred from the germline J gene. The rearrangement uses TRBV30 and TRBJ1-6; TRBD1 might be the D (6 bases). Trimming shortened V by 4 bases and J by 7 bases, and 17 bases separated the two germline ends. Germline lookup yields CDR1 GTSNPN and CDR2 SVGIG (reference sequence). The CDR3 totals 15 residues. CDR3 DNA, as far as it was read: TGTGCCTGGAAGACTACAGGGAGGAGAAATTCACCC. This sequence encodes CAWKTTGRRNSP. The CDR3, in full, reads CAWKTTGRRNSPLHF.

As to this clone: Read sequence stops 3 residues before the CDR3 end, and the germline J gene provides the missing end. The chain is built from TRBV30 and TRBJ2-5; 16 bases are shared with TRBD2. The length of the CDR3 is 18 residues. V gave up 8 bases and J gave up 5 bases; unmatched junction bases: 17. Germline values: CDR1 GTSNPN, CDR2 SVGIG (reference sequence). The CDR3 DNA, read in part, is TGTGCCCGAGCCCAGGGACTAGCGGGGGGGCTTGGTGGTGAGACC. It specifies CARAQGLAGGLGGET. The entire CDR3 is CARAQGLAGGLGGETQYF.

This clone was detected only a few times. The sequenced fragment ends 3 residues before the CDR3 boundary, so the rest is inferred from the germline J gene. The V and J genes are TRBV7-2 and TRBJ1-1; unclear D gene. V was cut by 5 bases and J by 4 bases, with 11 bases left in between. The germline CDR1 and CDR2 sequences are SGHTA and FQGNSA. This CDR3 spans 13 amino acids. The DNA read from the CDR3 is TGTGCCAGCAGCAACGGCGGGGTCACTGAA. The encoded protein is CASSNGGVTE. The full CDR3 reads CASSNGGVTEAFF.

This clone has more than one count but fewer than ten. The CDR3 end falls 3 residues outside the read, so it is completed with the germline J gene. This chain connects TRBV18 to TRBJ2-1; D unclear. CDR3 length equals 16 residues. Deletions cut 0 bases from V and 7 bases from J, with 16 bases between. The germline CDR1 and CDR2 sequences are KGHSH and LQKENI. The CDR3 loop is CASSPPVSETPNEQFF. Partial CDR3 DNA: TGTGCCAGCTCACCACCGGTGAGCGAGACGCCGAATGAG.

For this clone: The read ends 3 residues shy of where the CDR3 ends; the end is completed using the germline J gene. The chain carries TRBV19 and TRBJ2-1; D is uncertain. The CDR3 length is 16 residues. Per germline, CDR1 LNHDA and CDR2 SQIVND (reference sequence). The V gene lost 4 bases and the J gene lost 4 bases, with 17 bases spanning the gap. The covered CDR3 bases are TGTGCCAGTAGTACCCCCCTTGGCCCGGGTTACAATGAG. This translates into CASSTPLGPGYNE. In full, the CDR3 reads CASSTPLGPGYNEQFF.

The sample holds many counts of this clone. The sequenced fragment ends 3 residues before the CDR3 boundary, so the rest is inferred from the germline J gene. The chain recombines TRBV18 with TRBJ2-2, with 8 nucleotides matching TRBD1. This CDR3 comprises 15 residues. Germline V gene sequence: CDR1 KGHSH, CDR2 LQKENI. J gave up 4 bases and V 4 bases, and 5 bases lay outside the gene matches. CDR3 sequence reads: CASSQQGVGTGELFF. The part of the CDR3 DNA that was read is TGTGCCAGCTCACAACAGGGGGTCGGCACCGGGGAG.

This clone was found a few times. Partial CDR3 DNA: TGCAGTGCTACAGGGGACAGGCTTACTTTAACCTCCTACGAG. This codes for CSATGDRLTLTSYE. The whole CDR3 sequence is CSATGDRLTLTSYEQYF. This chain joins TRBV20-1 and TRBJ2-7; TRBD1 agrees at 8 bases. The sequenced fragment ends 3 residues before the CDR3 boundary, so the rest is inferred from the germline J gene. The length of the CDR3 is 17 residues. The V and J ends lost 4 bases and 0 bases, in that order; junction bases with no gene match: 14. Germline lookup yields CDR1 DFQATT and CDR2 SNEGSKA (reference sequence).

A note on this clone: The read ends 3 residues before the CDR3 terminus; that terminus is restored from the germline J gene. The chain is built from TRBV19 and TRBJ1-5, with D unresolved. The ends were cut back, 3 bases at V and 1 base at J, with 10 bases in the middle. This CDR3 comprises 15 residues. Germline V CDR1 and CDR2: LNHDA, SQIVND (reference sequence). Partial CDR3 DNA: TGTGCCAGTAGTATCTCAATTCGGAGCAATCAGCCC. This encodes CASSISIRSNQP. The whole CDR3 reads CASSISIRSNQPQHF.

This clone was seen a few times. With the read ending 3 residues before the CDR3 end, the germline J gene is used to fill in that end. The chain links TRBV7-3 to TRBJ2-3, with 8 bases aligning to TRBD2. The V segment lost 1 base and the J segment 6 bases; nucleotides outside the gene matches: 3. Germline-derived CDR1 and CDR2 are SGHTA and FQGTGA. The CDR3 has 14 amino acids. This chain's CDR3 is CASSLRSSGDTQYF. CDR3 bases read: TGTGCCAGCAGCTTAAGGTCTAGCGGGGATACG.

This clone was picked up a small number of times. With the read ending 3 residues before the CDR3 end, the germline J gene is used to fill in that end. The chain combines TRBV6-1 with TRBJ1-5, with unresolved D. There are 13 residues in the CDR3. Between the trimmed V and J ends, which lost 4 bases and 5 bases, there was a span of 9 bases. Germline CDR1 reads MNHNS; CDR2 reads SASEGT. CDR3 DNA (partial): TGTGCCAGCAGTGTGCGCCGGGATCAGCCC. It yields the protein CASSVRRDQP. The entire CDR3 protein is CASSVRRDQPQHF.

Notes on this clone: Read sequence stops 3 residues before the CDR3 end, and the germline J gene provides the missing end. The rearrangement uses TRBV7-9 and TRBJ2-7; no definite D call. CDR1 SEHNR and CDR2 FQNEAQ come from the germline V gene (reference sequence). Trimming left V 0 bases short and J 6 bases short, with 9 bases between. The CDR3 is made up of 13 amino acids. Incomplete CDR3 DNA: TGTGCCAGCAGCTTAGCGCGAAGCCCCGAG. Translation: CASSLARSPE. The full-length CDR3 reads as CASSLARSPEQYF.